This T cell receptor beta chain was captured in a study of T-cell memory formation after mild COVID-19 (dated by TCRdb to the early 2020s). About the full investigation: TCR sequence clusters from the two donors were found to be largely donor specific. In a couple of donors, T-cell clones that expanded and contracted after mild COVID-19 were tracked by sequencing TCRalpha and TCRbeta repertoires over time. Two young, previously healthy adult volunteers, one female and one male, were included in the cohort. General conclusions and limits of the study: Contracting CD4+ clones appeared mostly in the CM and EM memory subsets, whereas CD8+ clones were enriched in EMRA. From day 15 to 85, contracting clones showed balanced CD4/CD8 phenotypes, whereas a second wave of clones that expanded from day 15 to 37 leaned towards CD4+. The detection of some responding clones in pre-infection memory suggests that pre-existing cross-reactive memory T cells joined the SARS-CoV-2 response. The study included only a couple of mild cases, and larger cohorts that include severe cases with pre-infection samples were judged to be necessary. The second-wave clones that peaked on day 37 were not confirmed to be SARS-CoV-2 specific.

The CDR3 contains 15 residues, cysteine and phenylalanine counted. Just the 45-base CDR3 DNA is kept, in frame starting at base 1. V was cut back by 1 base and J by 0 bases, leaving a gap of 7 bases between them. CDR1 SGHRS and CDR2 YFSETQ are derived from the germline V gene. Ficoll-Paque density gradient centrifugation was the method used to isolate PBMCs. Instrument used: Illumina NovaSeq 6000. cDNA libraries for TCRalpha and TCRbeta were prepared by 5'RACE using constant-segment primers, with sample barcodes and unique molecular identifiers added. Trizol reagent was used to extract RNA from every sample. Library amplification was performed in two PCR steps, and a second sample barcode and Illumina TruSeq adapters were introduced in the second step. Sequencing of libraries was performed on an Illumina NovaSeq with 2 x 150 bp paired-end reads. The paper's data handling went like this. The reads were demultiplexed and collapsed into UMI-guided consensus sequences using migec v1.2.7. With mixcr v2.1.11, UMI consensuses were aligned to TRA and TRB V and J templates and assembled into clonotypes. Clonotypes were classified as expanded or contracted when called significant by both edgeR and NoisET, with noise models trained on biological replicates. edgeR calls used a false discovery rate-adjusted p below 0.01 and a log2 fold-change threshold of 1. As an exploratory analysis of dynamics, max-normalized trajectories of the 1000 most abundant clonotypes were examined by PCA with hierarchical clustering. The CD4 or CD8 phenotype of responding clones was assigned using the separately sequenced CD4+ and CD8+ repertoires. Through fastp at Q25 and MiXCR, TCRdb rebuilt clones from the public reads, retaining in-frame beta chains. Each entry merges the rows of one CDR3 protein and shows their most common DNA and genes. The V and J calls reflect TCRdb's pipeline rather than the authors' work. Here the sample has 400,000 or so distinct CDR3 sequences; around 19% occur a single time. The ten largest clones capture 7.5% to 10% of the sample.

This clonotype occurred a few times. Its antigen specificity is not known. Base qualities were left out, and no much larger clone turns up one base away. In this chain, TRBV5-1 is recombined with TRBJ2-2, with the D segment identity uncertain. The TCR was taken from an adult woman who had mild COVID-19 (a few samples of this study predate the infection). The sample titles of this study are shuffled in the database, so cell type and time point are left out; the donor was told from shared clones. Sequenced sample: PBMCs or a T cell subset sorted from them (not recorded which). The bases read TGCGCCAGCAGCTTGACCGTACCGAACACCGGGGAGCTGTTTTTT. Translated, this is CASSLTVPNTGELFF.